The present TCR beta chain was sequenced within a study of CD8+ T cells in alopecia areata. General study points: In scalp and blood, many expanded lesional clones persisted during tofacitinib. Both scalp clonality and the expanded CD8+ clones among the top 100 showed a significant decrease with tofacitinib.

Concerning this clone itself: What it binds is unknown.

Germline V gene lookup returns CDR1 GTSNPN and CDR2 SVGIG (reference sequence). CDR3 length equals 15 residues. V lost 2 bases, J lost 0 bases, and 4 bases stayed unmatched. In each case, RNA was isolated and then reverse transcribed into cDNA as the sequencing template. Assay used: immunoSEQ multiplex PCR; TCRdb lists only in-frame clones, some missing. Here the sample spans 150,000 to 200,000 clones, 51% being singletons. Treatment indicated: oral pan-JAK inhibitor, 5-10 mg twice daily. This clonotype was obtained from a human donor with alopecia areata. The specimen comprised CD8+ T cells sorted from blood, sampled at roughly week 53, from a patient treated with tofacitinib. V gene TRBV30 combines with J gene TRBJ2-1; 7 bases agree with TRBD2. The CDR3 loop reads CAWSLGGSSYNEQFF. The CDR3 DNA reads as TGTGCCTGGAGTCTCGGGGGGAGCTCCTACAATGAGCAGTTCTTC.